This T cell receptor beta chain was profiled in a study of technical replicates of blood from a few donors. The CDR3 totals 15 residues. V lost 0 bases to trimming and J lost 0 bases, with 6 bases between them. Germline CDR1 and CDR2: PRHDT and FYEKMQ (reference sequence). The protocol was immunoSEQ multiplex PCR, while the TCRdb copy is restricted to in-frame clones and leaves out a portion. The sample comprises 75,000 to 85,000 clones, nearly 97% of which are singletons, and about 0.36% rests with the top ten. This sequence was found in a human donor in good health. Material for sequencing was T cells isolated from PBMCs. The chain links TRBV13 to TRBJ1-5; D uncertain. CDR3 sequence (DNA): TGTGCCAGCAGCTTAGGCGGGTATAGCAATCAGCCCCAGCATTTT. This sequence encodes CASSLGGYSNQPQHF.